This T cell receptor (beta chain) was sequenced in a study of blood T cell repertoires in COVID-19. As processed by the authors: Using reference gene primer amplification, nucleated cell counts were estimated. Using immunoSEQ multiplex PCR, the repertoire was profiled, and TCRdb retains in-frame clones only, with some absent. V and J calls and clone size are as listed in that table; D and trimming were resolved from the DNA. Of a few hundred thousand clones listed, 80% to 90% are singletons. V was cut by 3 bases and J by 7 bases, with 28 bases left in between. The length of the CDR3 is 19 residues. Germline-derived CDR1 and CDR2 are MNHEY and SMNVEV (reference sequence).

The chain has TRBV27 and TRBJ2-1; possibly TRBD2 for D (6 bases). This clonotype was sampled from a woman aged 40-49 years with acute COVID-19. Specimen: PBMCs or T cells enriched from blood (not recorded which). CDR3 nucleotides: TGTGCCAGCAGTTTGGCGCAGCGAGGCGGTGGCGGGGAATGGAATGAGCAGTTCTTC. This gives the protein CASSLAQRGGGGEWNEQFF.